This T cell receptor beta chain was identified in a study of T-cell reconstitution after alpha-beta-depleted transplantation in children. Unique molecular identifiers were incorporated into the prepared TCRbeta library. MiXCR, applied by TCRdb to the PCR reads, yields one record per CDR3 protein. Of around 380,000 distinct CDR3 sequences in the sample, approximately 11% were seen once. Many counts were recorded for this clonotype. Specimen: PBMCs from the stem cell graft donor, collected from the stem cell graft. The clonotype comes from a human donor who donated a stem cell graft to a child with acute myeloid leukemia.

The CDR3 spells CASRGTSGQETQYF. CDR3 nucleotides: TGTGCCAGCAGGGGGACTAGCGGCCAAGAGACCCAGTACTTC. The chain joins TRBV2 to TRBJ2-5; TRBD2 agrees at 11 bases. In germline, CDR1 is SNHLY, CDR2 FYNNEI. The ends lost 6 bases at V and 1 base at J; junction bases unmatched: 1. This CDR3 contains 14 residues.